The present TCR beta chain was sequenced within a study of early T cells in non-severe SARS-CoV-2 infection. One entry per CDR3 protein results from TCRdb running MiXCR on the 5' RACE reads. The table shows some 53,000 distinct CDR3 sequences, with 8% occurring only once. This clonotype was recorded a few times. The CDR3 extends over 15 amino acids. J gave up 1 base and V 9 bases, and 9 bases lay outside the gene matches. Germline V gives CDR1 LNHDA, CDR2 SQIVND (reference sequence). V is TRBV19 and J is TRBJ1-5; 7 positions match TRBD1. The sample comprised whole blood. The TCR was taken from an adult who was a healthcare worker with PCR-confirmed SARS-CoV-2 infection or an uninfected control (not recorded which). CDR3 bases: TGTGCCAGCCGACAGGGCTTAAACAGCAATCAGCCCCAGCATTTT. This codes for CASRQGLNSNQPQHF.